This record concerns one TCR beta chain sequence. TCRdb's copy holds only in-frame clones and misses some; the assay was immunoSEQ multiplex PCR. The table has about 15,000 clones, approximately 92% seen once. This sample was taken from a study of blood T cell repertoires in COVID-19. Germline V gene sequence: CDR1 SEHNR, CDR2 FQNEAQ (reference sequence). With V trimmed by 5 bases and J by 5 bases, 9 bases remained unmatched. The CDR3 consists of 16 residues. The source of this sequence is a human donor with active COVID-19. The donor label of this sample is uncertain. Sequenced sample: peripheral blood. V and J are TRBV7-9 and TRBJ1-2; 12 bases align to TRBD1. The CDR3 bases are TGTGCCAGCAGCGCCGGGACAGGGGGCGCAGGGTATGGCTACACCTTC. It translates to CASSAGTGGAGYGYTF.